Below, 14 T cell receptor beta chains from the same sample are listed, as sequenced in a study of cytomegalovirus exposure and HLA in healthy donors. Primers: 60 Vbeta forward and 13 Jbeta reverse. Produced via immunoSEQ multiplex PCR; TCRdb's table is partial and in-frame only. The sample lists hundreds of thousands of clones; roughly 85% were seen once. The sequencing input was PBMCs. Every receptor here comes from a male donor in good health and CMV-seronegative.

This clone was counted a few times. The rearrangement uses TRBV25-1 and TRBJ2-3; 8 bases fit TRBD1. CDR3 length: 18 amino acids. CDR1 and CDR2 (germline): MGHDK, SYGVNS. J gave up 4 bases and V 4 bases, and 16 bases lay outside the gene matches. CDR3 bases: TGTGCCAGCAGTGTCCCCTCCCCCCGGGACAGGCCCCCAGATACGCAGTATTTT. Its translation is CASSVPSPRDRPPDTQYF.

The chain couples TRBV6-5 to TRBJ2-1; D possibly corresponds to TRBD2 (5 bases). The CDR3 spans 15 residues. The V gene's germline CDR1 is MNHEY and CDR2 SVGAGI. Trimming removed 4 bases from V and 4 bases from J, with 14 bases in between. The CDR3 DNA sequence: TGTGCCAGCAGTTCGCCACTAGAGGCGTACAATGAGCAGTTCTTC. Protein product: CASSSPLEAYNEQFF.

J is TRBJ1-2 and V is TRBV7-3; the D is unclear. Trimming removed 1 base at V and 5 bases at J, with 20 bases between. The CDR3 consists of 17 residues. The germline V gene encodes CDR1 SGHTA and CDR2 FQGTGA. The CDR3 sequence: CASSLMGGPPTPYGYTF. The CDR3 DNA is TGTGCCAGCAGCTTAATGGGTGGGCCCCCTACCCCATATGGCTACACCTTC.

The chain is built from TRBV5-1 and TRBJ2-5, with 7 bases aligning to TRBD2. The J call is in doubt because the DNA end fits TRBJ2-7 better. CDR3 size: 16 residues. The germline V gene has CDR1 SGHRS and CDR2 YFSETQ. This CDR3 reads CASSLVAGDAPYEQYF. The CDR3 DNA sequence: TGCGCCAGCAGCTTGGTGGCGGGGGACGCGCCCTACGAGCAGTACTTC.

The V gene is TRBV27, the J gene TRBJ1-1; 8 bases map to TRBD1. Germline V gene data show CDR1 as MNHEY and CDR2 as SMNVEV (reference sequence). CDR3 size: 15 residues. The junction had 6 bases not matched to a gene; V was cut back by 2 bases and J by 4 bases. Here the CDR3 DNA reads TGTGCCAGCAGTTTAGGGCAGGGGGCCTTCACTGAAGCTTTCTTT. Its translation: CASSLGQGAFTEAFF.

This clone turned up a few times. V usage is TRBV25-1 and J usage is TRBJ2-2, with D tentatively TRBD1 (6 bases). V lost 4 bases, J lost 7 bases, and 10 bases lay in between. CDR1 is MGHDK, CDR2 SYGVNS, per germline. The CDR3 contains 13 residues. CDR3 DNA sequence: TGTGCCAGCAGTGCCCAGGGGTTCGGGGAGCTGTTTTTT. Translating it yields CASSAQGFGELFF.

This sequence joins TRBV6-5 and TRBJ1-2; 7 bases line up with TRBD1. Germline assignment: CDR1 MNHEY and CDR2 SVGAGI. There are 14 residues in the CDR3. V trimming: 1 base; J trimming: 4 bases; junction bases outside the gene matches: 3. CDR3 residues: CASSYLDRFYGYTF. CDR3 coding DNA: TGTGCCAGCAGTTACTTGGACAGGTTCTATGGCTACACCTTC.

The chain uses TRBV18 and TRBJ2-5, with no clear D. V was clipped by 3 bases and J by 1 base, with 6 bases between them. Germline CDR1 KGHSH, CDR2 LQKENI. The CDR3 extends over 13 amino acids. The DNA of the CDR3 is TGTGCCAGCTCACCCCTTATCCAAGAGACCCAGTACTTC. Residues: CASSPLIQETQYF. Using reference TRBV18 and TRBJ2-5 for the parts outside the CDR3, the full variable domain is NAGVMQNPRHLVRRRGQEARLRCSPMKGHSHVYWYRQLPEEGLKFMVYLQKENIIDESGMPKERFSAEFPKEGPSILRIQQVVRGDSAAYFCASSPLIQETQYFGPGTRLLVL.

The chain employs TRBV28 and TRBJ1-2, with D tentatively TRBD1 (6 bases). The germline CDR1 and CDR2 sequences are MDHEN and SYDVKM. The CDR3 covers 12 residues. V was cut by 10 bases and J by 5 bases, with 14 bases left in between. CDR3 nucleotide sequence: TGTGCCATCCCCCGGCAGGGGTATGGCTACACCTTC. It is translated as CAIPRQGYGYTF.

The CDR3 DNA sequence: TGTGCCAGCAGTTCGCCAGGTCCAGGATCGGCCCTCCACTTT. Its translation: CASSSPGPGSALHF. The rearrangement uses TRBV6-5 and TRBJ1-6; D unclear. V was cut by 4 bases and J by 14 bases, with 18 bases left in between. Germline V gives CDR1 MNHEY, CDR2 SVGAGI. The CDR3 loop spans 14 amino acids.

J is TRBJ2-3 and V is TRBV11-1; 11 bases fit TRBD2. V trimming: 2 bases; J trimming: 2 bases; junction bases outside the gene matches: 12. CDR1 SGHAT and CDR2 FQDESV come from the germline V gene (reference sequence). CDR3 length: 19 amino acids. CDR3 in amino acids: CASSLRRLTSGGPTDTQYF. The CDR3 region has the DNA TGTGCCAGCAGCTTAAGGCGTCTAACTAGCGGGGGACCCACAGATACGCAGTATTTT.

Here the CDR3 reads CASSQARSPYEQYF. The CDR3 DNA reads TGCGCCAGCAGCCAAGCCCGGTCACCCTACGAGCAGTACTTC. The rearrangement links TRBV4-3 to TRBJ2-7; no reliable D call. Germline V gene lookup returns CDR1 LGHNA and CDR2 YSLEER. V was shortened by 1 base and J by 2 bases, with 9 bases between the two germline ends. CDR3 length: 14 amino acids.

J is TRBJ2-5 and V is TRBV5-4, with 8 bases aligning to TRBD1. This CDR3 contains 13 residues. With V trimmed by 9 bases and J by 2 bases, 6 bases remained unmatched. Germline loops: CDR1 SGHNT, CDR2 YYREEE (reference sequence). CDR3 in DNA: TGTGCCACCGGACAGGGATCGCAAGAGACCCAGTACTTC. It encodes CATGQGSQETQYF.

The chain carries TRBV7-9 and TRBJ1-1; perhaps TRBD1 as D (5 bases). CDR3 length: 15 amino acids. Looked up from germline, CDR1 is SEHNR and CDR2 is FQNEAQ (reference sequence). V gave up 3 bases and J gave up 0 bases, with 11 bases separating them. This CDR3 is CASSLNRGLNTEAFF. The CDR3 bases are TGTGCCAGCAGCTTGAATAGGGGATTGAACACTGAAGCTTTCTTT.